This note documents a single TCR beta chain sequence. Original handling: Estimated nucleated cell counts came from reference gene primer amplification. Sequenced by immunoSEQ multiplex PCR; TCRdb stores in-frame clones only, minus some. V, J and clone size were drawn from that table, and D and trimming were deduced from the DNA. Found here are around 110,000 clones, 82% of them singletons; the top ten hold about 4.5%. Germline CDR1 LNHDA, CDR2 SQIVND (reference sequence). CDR3 length equals 16 residues. Between the trimmed V and J ends, which lost 7 bases and 1 base, there was a span of 17 bases. The data belong to a study of blood T cell repertoires in COVID-19. Study at large: Some COVID-19 samples were acute and others convalescent; all came from the United States, Italy and Spain. From T cells, B-cell-depleted T cells, or PBMCs came the material, which was cDNA or gDNA.

The TCR originated in a woman between 70 and 85 years old with acute or convalescent COVID-19. The chain joins TRBV19 to TRBJ1-5; D perhaps matches TRBD1 (6 bases). Sequenced material: peripheral blood. CDR3 amino acids: CASTSAGGRSNQPQHF. CDR3 nucleotide sequence: TGTGCCAGTACCTCCGCGGGGGGCAGAAGCAATCAGCCCCAGCATTTT.